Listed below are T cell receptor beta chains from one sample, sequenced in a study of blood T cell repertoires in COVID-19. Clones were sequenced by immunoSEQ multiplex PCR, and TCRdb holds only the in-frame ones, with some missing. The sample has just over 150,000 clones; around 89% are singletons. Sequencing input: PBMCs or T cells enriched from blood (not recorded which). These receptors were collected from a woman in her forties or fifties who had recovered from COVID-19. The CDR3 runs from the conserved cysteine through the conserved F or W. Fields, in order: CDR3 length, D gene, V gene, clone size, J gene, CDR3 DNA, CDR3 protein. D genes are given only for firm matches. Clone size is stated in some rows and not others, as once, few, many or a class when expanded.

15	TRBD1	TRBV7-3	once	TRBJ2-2	TGTGCCAGCAGCCCGGGACAGGGGGACACCGGGGAGCTGTTTTTT	CASSPGQGDTGELFF
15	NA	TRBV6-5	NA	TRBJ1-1	TGTGCCAGCAGTTATACGCGGGACCGGCGGACTGAAGCTTTCTTT	CASSYTRDRRTEAFF
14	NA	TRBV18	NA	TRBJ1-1	TGTGCCAGCTCACTAAACAGGGCGAACACTGAAGCTTTCTTT	CASSLNRANTEAFF
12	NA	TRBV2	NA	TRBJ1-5	TGTGCCAGCAGGGCGACAGATCAGCCCCAGCATTTT	CASRATDQPQHF
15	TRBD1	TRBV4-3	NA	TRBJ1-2	TGCGCCAGCAGCCAAGGAGTTCAGGGGGCGCAGGGCTACACCTTC	CASSQGVQGAQGYTF
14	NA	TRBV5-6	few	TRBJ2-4	TGTGCCAGCAGCCCTCCCGGAGCCAAAAACATTCAGTACTTC	CASSPPGAKNIQYF
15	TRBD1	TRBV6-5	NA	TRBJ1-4	TGTGCCAGCACCCTGACAGGGGGCCCTAATGAAAAACTGTTTTTT	CASTLTGGPNEKLFF
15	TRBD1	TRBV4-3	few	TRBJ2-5	TGCGCCAGCAGCCAAGATGCCAGGGGGCGAGAGACCCAGTACTTC	CASSQDARGRETQYF
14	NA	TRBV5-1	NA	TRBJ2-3	TGCGCCAGCAGCTGGCGGGATAGCACAGATACGCAGTATTTT	CASSWRDSTDTQYF
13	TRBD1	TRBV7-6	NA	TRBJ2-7	TGTGCCAGCAGCCTGGGACAGCTCTACGAGCAGTACTTC	CASSLGQLYEQYF
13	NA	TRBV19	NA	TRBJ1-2	TGTGCCAGTAGGCCAGGGATCGACTATGGCTACACCTTC	CASRPGIDYGYTF
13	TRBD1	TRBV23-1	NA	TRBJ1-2	TGCGCCAGCAGTCAAAGGACAGGGAGCGGCTACACCTTC	CASSQRTGSGYTF
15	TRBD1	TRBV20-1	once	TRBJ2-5	TGCAGTGCTAGTTGGGACAGGGGGCGCAGGGAGACCCAGTACTTC	CSASWDRGRRETQYF
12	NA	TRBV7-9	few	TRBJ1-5	TGTGCCAGCAGCTCGGGGGTGAGGCCCCAGCATTTT	CASSSGVRPQHF
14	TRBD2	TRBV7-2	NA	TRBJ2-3	TGTGCCAGCAGTGGCGGGGGTTTGACAGATACGCAGTATTTT	CASSGGGLTDTQYF
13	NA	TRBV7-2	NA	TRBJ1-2	TGTGCCAGCAGGGACACAGGGTACTATGGCTACACCTTC	CASRDTGYYGYTF
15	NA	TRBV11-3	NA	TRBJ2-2	TGTGCCAGCAGCCTACTGTCATGGAACACCGGGGAGCTGTTTTTT	CASSLLSWNTGELFF
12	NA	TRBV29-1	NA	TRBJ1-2	TGCAGCGCCCAGAAACAGGGTTTTGGCTACACCTTC	CSAQKQGFGYTF
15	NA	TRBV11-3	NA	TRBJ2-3	TGTGCCAGCAGCTTAGCAGGGACTAGCACAGATACGCAGTATTTT	CASSLAGTSTDTQYF
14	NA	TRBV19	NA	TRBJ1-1	TGTGCCAGTAGTAATCGGGGAGAGTGGGCTGAAGCTTTCTTT	CASSNRGEWAEAFF
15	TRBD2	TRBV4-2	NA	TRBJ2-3	TGTGCCAGCAGCCTTGGAAGCGGGATCACAGATACGCAGTATTTT	CASSLGSGITDTQYF
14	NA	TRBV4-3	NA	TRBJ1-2	TGCGCCAGCAGCCAAGATACGAGGAACTATGGCTACACCTTC	CASSQDTRNYGYTF
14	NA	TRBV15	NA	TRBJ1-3	TGTGCCACCAGCAGAGCGGGTTCTGGAAACACCATATATTTT	CATSRAGSGNTIYF
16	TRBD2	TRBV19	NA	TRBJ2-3	TGTGCCAGTAGTGCGCAACTAGCGGGGGGCAGAGATACGCAGTATTTT	CASSAQLAGGRDTQYF
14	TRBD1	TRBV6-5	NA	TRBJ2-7	TGTGCCAGCAGTTCGGACAGGGGATCCTACGAGCAGTACTTC	CASSSDRGSYEQYF